The rows below give T cell receptor beta chains drawn from one sample of a study of beta chain features in type 1 diabetes. Clones were sequenced by immunoSEQ multiplex PCR, and TCRdb holds only the in-frame ones, with some missing. Of hundreds of thousands of clones listed, about a sixth are singletons. The sample taken for sequencing was naive CD4+ T cells from blood. The origin of the receptors is a woman aged 18-29 years in good health. CDR3s include the opening cysteine and the closing phenylalanine or tryptophan. D genes are given only for firm matches. Part of the rows lack a size; the others show once, few, many or a class for expanded clones.

v_gene: TRBV6-5; abundance: -; d_gene: TRBD2; j_gene: TRBJ2-5; CDR3nt: TGTGCCAGCAAGGGCCGGGGCGGGAGTGCAGAGACCCAGTACTTC; CDR3aa: CASKGRGGSAETQYF
v_gene: TRBV7-2; abundance: -; d_gene: -; j_gene: TRBJ2-5; CDR3nt: TGTGCCAGCAGCTTAGCGCTAGTTTTCCAAGAGACCCAGTACTTC; CDR3aa: CASSLALVFQETQYF
v_gene: TRBV19; abundance: few; d_gene: -; j_gene: TRBJ1-1; CDR3nt: TGTGCCAGTAGTACCCCACGGGAAGCTTTCTTT; CDR3aa: CASSTPREAFF
v_gene: TRBV6-5; abundance: -; d_gene: TRBD2; j_gene: TRBJ2-2; CDR3nt: TGTGCCAGCAGTCGGCGGGAGGGCACCGGGGAGCTGTTTTTT; CDR3aa: CASSRREGTGELFF
v_gene: TRBV11-2; abundance: few; d_gene: -; j_gene: TRBJ2-7; CDR3nt: TGTGCCAGCAGCTTCTCGGTTTCCGGGAGCGGTTACTTC; CDR3aa: CASSFSVSGSGYF
v_gene: TRBV2; abundance: -; d_gene: -; j_gene: TRBJ2-2; CDR3nt: TGTGCCAGCAACCGAAATAGCGGGAACACCGGGGAGCTGTTTTTT; CDR3aa: CASNRNSGNTGELFF
v_gene: TRBV4-3; abundance: few; d_gene: -; j_gene: TRBJ2-7; CDR3nt: TGCGCCAGCAGCCAAGTACGGGAAAGCCCCTACGAGCAGTACTTC; CDR3aa: CASSQVRESPYEQYF
v_gene: TRBV19; abundance: few; d_gene: -; j_gene: TRBJ2-7; CDR3nt: TGTGCCAGTCGGGTAGTGTACTTC; CDR3aa: CASRVVYF
v_gene: TRBV7-6; abundance: few; d_gene: -; j_gene: TRBJ1-1; CDR3nt: TGTGCCAGCAGTTTAGGGACCAGCACTGAAGCTTTCTTT; CDR3aa: CASSLGTSTEAFF
v_gene: TRBV27; abundance: few; d_gene: -; j_gene: TRBJ2-7; CDR3nt: TGTGCCAGCAGTTTAATTGGCAGAACCTACGAGCAGTACTTC; CDR3aa: CASSLIGRTYEQYF
v_gene: TRBV18; abundance: -; d_gene: TRBD2; j_gene: TRBJ2-5; CDR3nt: TGTGCCAGCTCACCTAAAGGACTAGCGGGACAAGAGACCCAGTACTTC; CDR3aa: CASSPKGLAGQETQYF
v_gene: TRBV19; abundance: few; d_gene: -; j_gene: TRBJ2-6; CDR3nt: TGTGCCAGTAGTACAGGGGTTGGGGCCAACGTCCTGACTTTC; CDR3aa: CASSTGVGANVLTF
v_gene: TRBV9; abundance: few; d_gene: -; j_gene: TRBJ2-2; CDR3nt: TGTGCCAGCAGCGTAGATCTGGGCACCGGGGAGCTGTTTTTT; CDR3aa: CASSVDLGTGELFF
v_gene: TRBV11-2; abundance: few; d_gene: -; j_gene: TRBJ2-1; CDR3nt: TGTGCCAGCAGCTTACGGGGAGCCGAGCAGTTCTTC; CDR3aa: CASSLRGAEQFF
v_gene: TRBV7-2; abundance: -; d_gene: -; j_gene: TRBJ2-3; CDR3nt: TGTGCCAGCAGCTTGATAGAGTGGGCAGGCACAGATACGCAGTATTTT; CDR3aa: CASSLIEWAGTDTQYF
v_gene: TRBV5-6; abundance: -; d_gene: -; j_gene: TRBJ2-7; CDR3nt: TGTGCCAGCAGCCCGGGCCGGGCGAACGAGCAGTACTTC; CDR3aa: CASSPGRANEQYF
v_gene: TRBV29-1; abundance: -; d_gene: -; j_gene: TRBJ1-2; CDR3nt: TGCAGCGTTGACTGGCAGGCGAACTATGGCTACACCTTC; CDR3aa: CSVDWQANYGYTF
v_gene: TRBV15; abundance: -; d_gene: -; j_gene: TRBJ1-1; CDR3nt: TGTGCCACCAGCAGAGACGACACTGAAGCTTTCTTT; CDR3aa: CATSRDDTEAFF
v_gene: TRBV4-2; abundance: -; d_gene: -; j_gene: TRBJ2-3; CDR3nt: TGTGCCAGCAGCCAAGAGGGGGCGGTTCGCACAGATACGCAGTATTTT; CDR3aa: CASSQEGAVRTDTQYF
v_gene: TRBV5-1; abundance: -; d_gene: -; j_gene: TRBJ2-1; CDR3nt: TGCGCCAGCAGCTGGGACGGAATGTTGGGGAATGAGCAGTTCTTC; CDR3aa: CASSWDGMLGNEQFF
v_gene: TRBV28; abundance: few; d_gene: -; j_gene: TRBJ1-3; CDR3nt: TGTGCCAGCAGTTTACCGGGAAGCTCTGGAAACACCATATATTTT; CDR3aa: CASSLPGSSGNTIYF
v_gene: TRBV5-1; abundance: -; d_gene: -; j_gene: TRBJ2-7; CDR3nt: TGCGCCAGCAGTTTGGAGCGGTTCTCCTACGAGCAGTACTTC; CDR3aa: CASSLERFSYEQYF
v_gene: TRBV28; abundance: -; d_gene: -; j_gene: TRBJ1-5; CDR3nt: TGTGCCAGCAGTTTATCCGAAAGGGGGAATCAGCCCCAGCATTTT; CDR3aa: CASSLSERGNQPQHF
v_gene: TRBV7-9; abundance: few; d_gene: -; j_gene: TRBJ2-7; CDR3nt: TGTGCCAGCAGCTTAGGTCAGGGTTTCTACGAGCAGTACTTC; CDR3aa: CASSLGQGFYEQYF
v_gene: TRBV7-3; abundance: -; d_gene: -; j_gene: TRBJ2-1; CDR3nt: TGTGCCAGCAGCTTAAGTGCGGCGGCATACAATGAGCAGTTCTTC; CDR3aa: CASSLSAAAYNEQFF
v_gene: TRBV10-3; abundance: few; d_gene: -; j_gene: TRBJ2-7; CDR3nt: TGTGCCATCAGGACAGCGGACCTCTCCTACGAGCAGTACTTC; CDR3aa: CAIRTADLSYEQYF
v_gene: TRBV10-3; abundance: -; d_gene: TRBD2; j_gene: TRBJ2-7; CDR3nt: TGTGCCACGACAACCCGGGGGGGTTACTACGAGCAGTACTTC; CDR3aa: CATTTRGGYYEQYF
v_gene: TRBV7-9; abundance: few; d_gene: TRBD2; j_gene: TRBJ2-5; CDR3nt: TGTGCCAGCAGCTTAATTTTGGCGGGAGGGCCTTGGGAGACCCAGTACTTC; CDR3aa: CASSLILAGGPWETQYF
v_gene: TRBV7-2; abundance: few; d_gene: TRBD1; j_gene: TRBJ2-1; CDR3nt: TGTGCCAGCAGAATCGTGGGGGACAGCTACAATGAGCAGTTCTTC; CDR3aa: CASRIVGDSYNEQFF
v_gene: TRBV19; abundance: few; d_gene: TRBD2; j_gene: TRBJ2-7; CDR3nt: TGTGCCAGTAGTACCTCTAGCGGGAGAGCCTACGAGCAGTACTTC; CDR3aa: CASSTSSGRAYEQYF
v_gene: TRBV10-1; abundance: -; d_gene: -; j_gene: TRBJ2-1; CDR3nt: TGCGCCAGCAGTGCCGGGTCGAACTACAATGAGCAGTTCTTC; CDR3aa: CASSAGSNYNEQFF
v_gene: TRBV5-1; abundance: -; d_gene: TRBD1; j_gene: TRBJ1-1; CDR3nt: TGCGCCAGCAGCAGCCGGGACAGCATGAACACTGAAGCTTTCTTT; CDR3aa: CASSSRDSMNTEAFF
v_gene: TRBV7-9; abundance: -; d_gene: -; j_gene: TRBJ2-5; CDR3nt: TGTGCCAGCAGCTTAGGTGTGACCCAGTACTTC; CDR3aa: CASSLGVTQYF
v_gene: TRBV18; abundance: -; d_gene: -; j_gene: TRBJ1-2; CDR3nt: TGTGCCAGCTCACCGTATGAGAGTCCTGGCTACACCTTC; CDR3aa: CASSPYESPGYTF
v_gene: TRBV28; abundance: -; d_gene: -; j_gene: TRBJ2-7; CDR3nt: TGTGCCAGCAGTCCACCGGACAGTACGCTCTCCTACGAGCAGTACTTC; CDR3aa: CASSPPDSTLSYEQYF
v_gene: TRBV28; abundance: -; d_gene: TRBD2; j_gene: TRBJ2-5; CDR3nt: TGTGCCAGCAGTTTATTGGGACTAGCGGAAGAGACCCAGTACTTC; CDR3aa: CASSLLGLAEETQYF
v_gene: TRBV4-2; abundance: -; d_gene: -; j_gene: TRBJ1-3; CDR3nt: TGTGCCAGCAGCCGTGATGGAGGGGCCACCTCTGGAAACACCATATATTTT; CDR3aa: CASSRDGGATSGNTIYF
v_gene: TRBV7-2; abundance: -; d_gene: TRBD2; j_gene: TRBJ2-7; CDR3nt: TGTGCCAGCAGCTTTGCCCTAGCGGGTGTCTACGAGCAGTACTTC; CDR3aa: CASSFALAGVYEQYF
v_gene: TRBV7-3; abundance: -; d_gene: -; j_gene: TRBJ2-2; CDR3nt: TGTGCCAGCAGCTTCCGGGGGACCAAGAACACCGGGGAGCTGTTTTTT; CDR3aa: CASSFRGTKNTGELFF
v_gene: TRBV5-6; abundance: once; d_gene: -; j_gene: TRBJ1-2; CDR3nt: TGTGCCAGCAGCTTCGAAGGGGTCTATGGCTACACCTTC; CDR3aa: CASSFEGVYGYTF
v_gene: TRBV15; abundance: few; d_gene: -; j_gene: TRBJ2-3; CDR3nt: TGTGCCACCAGCCTGAGGGCAGATACGCAGTATTTT; CDR3aa: CATSLRADTQYF
v_gene: TRBV9; abundance: -; d_gene: TRBD1; j_gene: TRBJ2-7; CDR3nt: TGTGCCAGCAGCCCGACCCGGGACAGGAGGAACGAGCAGTACTTC; CDR3aa: CASSPTRDRRNEQYF
v_gene: TRBV18; abundance: few; d_gene: -; j_gene: TRBJ1-5; CDR3nt: TGTGCCAGCTCACCGGGAACAGCCCCCAATCAGCCCCAGCATTTT; CDR3aa: CASSPGTAPNQPQHF
v_gene: TRBV15; abundance: -; d_gene: TRBD1; j_gene: TRBJ1-5; CDR3nt: TGTGCCACCAGCAGAGGCCAAGGAGGGGGCCGGCAGCCCCAGCATTTT; CDR3aa: CATSRGQGGGRQPQHF
v_gene: TRBV19; abundance: few; d_gene: -; j_gene: TRBJ2-4; CDR3nt: TGTGCCAGTACCATGGGACCTTGGACCAAAAACATTCAGTACTTC; CDR3aa: CASTMGPWTKNIQYF
v_gene: TRBV18; abundance: -; d_gene: TRBD2; j_gene: TRBJ2-3; CDR3nt: TGTGCCAGCTCACTTGGACTAGCGGGAGTGCGAACAGATACGCAGTATTTT; CDR3aa: CASSLGLAGVRTDTQYF
v_gene: TRBV5-4; abundance: few; d_gene: -; j_gene: TRBJ2-7; CDR3nt: TGCGCCAGCAGCCAAGTGGCGGGTCCGACCTACGAGCAGTACTTC; CDR3aa: CASSQVAGPTYEQYF
v_gene: TRBV28; abundance: few; d_gene: -; j_gene: TRBJ2-3; CDR3nt: TGTGCCAGCAGTCAAGGCCCGGTGGGGACGCAGTATTTT; CDR3aa: CASSQGPVGTQYF